This T cell receptor beta chain appears in the sequencing data of a study of T cell responses to AZD1222 COVID-19 vaccine. Across the whole study: Second-dose timings of about 4 or about 12 weeks were pooled.

With regard to this clone: Its antigen is unidentified.

Broader study findings: Spike-specific TCR breadth rose after two AZD1222 doses, and depth rose as well.

Here immunoSEQ multiplex PCR was the method, and the copy in TCRdb shows in-frame clones only, minus some. Found here are about 98,000 clones, about 88% of them singletons; the top ten hold more than 4.5%. V lost 4 bases to trimming and J lost 1 base, with 13 bases between them. Looked up from germline, CDR1 is GTSNPN and CDR2 is SVGIG (reference sequence). This CDR3 spans 14 amino acids. The specimen comprised peripheral blood, sampled on day 0 of AZD1222 vaccination. The V gene is TRBV30, the J gene TRBJ1-1; maybe TRBD1 (5 bases). This receptor was obtained from an adult in good health. CDR3 protein: CAWTVGTGNTEAFF. As DNA, the CDR3 is TGTGCCTGGACCGTAGGTACAGGGAACACTGAAGCTTTCTTT.